The rows below give T cell receptor beta chains drawn from one sample of a study of CD8 T cells in Susac syndrome. One entry per CDR3 protein results from TCRdb running MiXCR on the immunoSEQ multiplex PCR reads. The repertoire holds around 190,000 distinct CDR3 sequences, approximately 94% seen once, with 0.12% in the top ten. The source material was CD4+ T cells from PBMCs. These receptor sequences come from a human donor with Susac syndrome. CDR3s include the opening cysteine and the closing phenylalanine or tryptophan. The D gene is left open where the match is weak. Size tells how often a clone was seen (once, few, many) or the class of an expanded clone, and some rows leave it out.

TRBJ2-5	TRBV3-1	.	.	CASSQGLADQQETQYF	TGTGCCAGCAGCCAAGGATTAGCGGACCAGCAAGAGACCCAGTACTTC
TRBJ1-1	TRBV7-9	.	.	CASSFRQRLVNTEAFF	TGTGCCAGCAGCTTCAGACAGCGGTTGGTGAACACTGAAGCTTTCTTT
TRBJ2-1	TRBV24-1	few	TRBD1	CATSDAGAGGRFF	TGTGCCACCAGTGATGCCGGGGCAGGGGGAAGGTTCTTC
TRBJ2-7	TRBV10-3	once	.	CAITQDGNYEQYF	TGTGCCATCACCCAGGACGGAAACTACGAGCAGTACTTC
TRBJ1-1	TRBV7-2	.	.	CASREQQNTEAFF	TGTGCCAGCAGAGAGCAACAGAACACTGAAGCTTTCTTT
TRBJ1-1	TRBV7-2	.	.	CASSPSRGNTEAFF	TGTGCCAGCAGCCCCAGTCGGGGGAACACTGAAGCTTTCTTT
TRBJ2-5	TRBV7-2	.	.	CASSLGLRETQYF	TGTGCCAGCAGCTTAGGATTGCGGGAGACCCAGTACTTC
TRBJ2-1	TRBV3-1	.	.	CASSPGTRSYNEQFF	TGTGCCAGCAGCCCCGGGACGCGATCCTACAATGAGCAGTTCTTC
TRBJ1-2	TRBV6-5	.	TRBD1	CASRLQGASYGYTF	TGTGCCAGCAGGTTACAGGGGGCAAGCTATGGCTACACCTTC
TRBJ1-1	TRBV10-3	.	TRBD1	CAIRGQVNTEAFF	TGTGCCATCAGGGGACAGGTGAACACTGAAGCTTTCTTT
TRBJ1-1	TRBV7-3	.	.	CASSPMGRKMNTEAFF	TGTGCCAGCAGCCCGATGGGCAGGAAGATGAACACTGAAGCTTTCTTT
TRBJ2-2	TRBV5-4	.	TRBD1	CASSPGQARGGELFF	TGTGCCAGCAGCCCCGGACAGGCTCGGGGCGGGGAGCTGTTTTTT
TRBJ2-5	TRBV21-1	.	.	CASSKTWDREGAETQYF	TGTGCCAGCAGCAAAACCTGGGACAGGGAAGGGGCCGAGACCCAGTACTTC